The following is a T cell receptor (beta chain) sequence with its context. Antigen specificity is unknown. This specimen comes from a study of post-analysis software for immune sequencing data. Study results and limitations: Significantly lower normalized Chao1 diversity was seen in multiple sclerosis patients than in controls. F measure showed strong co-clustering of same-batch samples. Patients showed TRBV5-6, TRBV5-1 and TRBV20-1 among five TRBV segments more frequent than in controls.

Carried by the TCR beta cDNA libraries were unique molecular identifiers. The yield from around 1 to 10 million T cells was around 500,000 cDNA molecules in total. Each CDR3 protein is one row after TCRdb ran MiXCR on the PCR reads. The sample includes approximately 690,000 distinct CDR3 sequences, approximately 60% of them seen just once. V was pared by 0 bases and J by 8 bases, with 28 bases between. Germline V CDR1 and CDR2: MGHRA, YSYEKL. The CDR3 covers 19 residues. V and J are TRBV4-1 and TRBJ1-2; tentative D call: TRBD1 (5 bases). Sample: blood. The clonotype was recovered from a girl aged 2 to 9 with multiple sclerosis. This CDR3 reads CASSQERSGRGTHRMGYTF. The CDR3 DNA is TGCGCCAGCAGCCAAGAACGGTCTGGTAGGGGAACCCACCGGATGGGCTACACCTTC.